The 9 T cell receptor beta chains given below trace back to one sample, sequenced in a study of shared clonotypes between healthy human individuals. Measured with immunoSEQ multiplex PCR; TCRdb has only the in-frame clones, and not every one. The repertoire holds hundreds of thousands of clones, with approximately 96% as singletons. Positive CCR7 selection of CD45RO-negative cells yielded the naive CD8 cells, and terminally differentiated effector memory CD45RA+ cells were excluded. The sequencing input was naive CD8+ T cells sorted from blood. These receptors all come from a woman aged 25-40 years in good health.

About this clone itself: Other DNA sequences from this sample encode an identical CDR3 as well. The CDR3 DNA reads as TGTGCCAGCAGCTTAGACAGGGGGAACACTGAAGCTTTCTTT. Its protein is CASSLDRGNTEAFF. The chain recombines TRBV13 with TRBJ1-1, with 7 bases aligning to TRBD1. The CDR3 length is 14 residues. V gave up 1 base and J gave up 1 base; unmatched junction bases: 0. Germline V gene sequence: CDR1 PRHDT, CDR2 FYEKMQ (reference sequence).

The J gene is TRBJ1-1, the V gene TRBV5-4; D perhaps matches TRBD1 (5 bases). V lost 4 bases, J lost 3 bases, and 16 bases lay in between. The germline V gene has CDR1 SGHNT and CDR2 YYREEE (reference sequence). This CDR3 has 15 amino acids. The CDR3 DNA is TGTGCCAGCAGCGACGACAGCGGCGGGTACACTGAAGCTTTCTTT. It codes for CASSDDSGGYTEAFF. The full variable domain, its missing parts supplied by reference TRBV5-4 and TRBJ1-1, is ETGVTQSPTHLIKTRGQQVTLRCSSQSGHNTVSWYQQALGQGPQFIFQYYREEENGRGNFPPRFSGLQFPNYSSELNVNALELDDSALYLCASSDDSGGYTEAFFGQGTRLTVV.

The J gene is TRBJ1-2, the V gene TRBV5-6, with D possibly being TRBD1 (5 bases). Per germline, CDR1 SGHDT and CDR2 YYEEEE. The V and J ends lost 3 bases and 5 bases respectively, with 11 bases between them. This CDR3 is built from 13 residues. The CDR3: CASSWTGTYGYTF. Written as DNA, the CDR3 is TGTGCCAGCAGCTGGACCGGGACTTATGGCTACACCTTC.

This chain joins TRBV15 and TRBJ1-4; D unclear. The CDR3 has 15 amino acids. V was shortened by 1 base and J by 5 bases, with 11 bases between the two germline ends. Germline V gene data show CDR1 as LNHNV and CDR2 as YYDKDF (reference sequence). CDR3 region: CATSRVYSQNEKLFF. For the CDR3, the DNA is TGTGCCACCAGCAGAGTATACAGCCAAAATGAAAAACTGTTTTTT.

The J gene is TRBJ2-1, the V gene TRBV5-4; D unresolved. The V end lost 4 bases, the J end lost 5 bases, and 7 bases lay between the germline ends. There are 12 residues in the CDR3. CDR1 SGHNT and CDR2 YYREEE come from the germline V gene (reference sequence). CDR3 in amino acids: CASSLTDNEQFF. Written as DNA, the CDR3 is TGTGCCAGCAGCCTGACCGACAATGAGCAGTTCTTC. Combining the CDR3 with reference TRBV5-4 and TRBJ2-1 gives the whole variable domain ETGVTQSPTHLIKTRGQQVTLRCSSQSGHNTVSWYQQALGQGPQFIFQYYREEENGRGNFPPRFSGLQFPNYSSELNVNALELDDSALYLCASSLTDNEQFFGPGTRLTVL.

The chain employs TRBV4-2 and TRBJ2-3, with D maybe TRBD1 (7 bases). This CDR3 comprises 16 residues. Trimming shortened V by 4 bases and J by 3 bases, and 17 bases separated the two germline ends. Germline CDR1 LGHNA, CDR2 YNFKEQ. Written as DNA, the CDR3 is TGTGCCAGCAGCCCCCGGGGGACAGAGCAGACAGATACGCAGTATTTT. This codes for CASSPRGTEQTDTQYF.

This clone was detected once. The chain combines TRBV4-1 with TRBJ1-6; D not resolved. Germline V gives CDR1 MGHRA, CDR2 YSYEKL. Deletions cut 0 bases from V and 7 bases from J, with 10 bases between. The CDR3 loop spans 15 amino acids. The CDR3 DNA reads TGCGCCAGCAGCCAAGACCTACTGGACAATTCACCCCTCCACTTT. Translation: CASSQDLLDNSPLHF.

The chain combines TRBV5-4 with TRBJ1-1, with 8 nucleotides matching TRBD1. CDR1 is SGHNT, CDR2 YYREEE, per germline (reference sequence). Trimming at V came to 4 bases and at J to 1 base, leaving 12 bases not matched to a gene. CDR3 size: 17 residues. This CDR3 is CASSNSQGATRNTEAFF. The CDR3 DNA follows: TGTGCCAGCAGCAATAGTCAGGGGGCAACGAGGAACACTGAAGCTTTCTTT.

The V gene is TRBV11-2, the J gene TRBJ2-7; no clear D. CDR1 is SGHAT, CDR2 FQNNGV, per germline. The V gene lost 3 bases and the J gene lost 6 bases, with 18 bases spanning the gap. This CDR3 is built from 15 residues. CDR3 in DNA: TGTGCCAGCAGCTTCGGTTCGTGGTCTACGGGCGAGCAGTACTTC. Translating gives CASSFGSWSTGEQYF.